The rows below give T cell receptor beta chains drawn from one sample of a study of T-cell memory formation after mild COVID-19. TCRdb reprocessed the 5' RACE reads via MiXCR and lists one record per CDR3 protein. The sample holds nearly 200,000 distinct CDR3 sequences, around 18% seen once. Sample: PBMCs or a T cell subset sorted from them (not recorded which). These receptors all stem from an adult woman who had mild COVID-19 (a few samples of this study predate the infection). Cell type and time point are not known. Each CDR3 is given with its conserved first and last residue.

J gene | V gene | CDR3 protein
TRBJ1-1 | TRBV6-6 | CASSHPRGHPNTEAFF
TRBJ2-5 | TRBV21-1 | CASSKATSAGRTEETQYF
TRBJ2-1 | TRBV7-9 | CASQTGLAGVGEQFF
TRBJ1-6 | TRBV4-2 | CASNLDRNSPLHF
TRBJ2-1 | TRBV9 | CASSAREGGYNEQFF
TRBJ2-3 | TRBV12-3/TRBV12-4 | CASSLDGRADTQYF
TRBJ2-7 | TRBV10-3 | CAIPLAGVREQYF
TRBJ1-2 | TRBV19 | CASSPFQIRTGDSPGYTF
TRBJ2-7 | TRBV6-1 | CASSEAPGIYEQYF
TRBJ2-5 | TRBV7-7 | CASSPSGEGETQYF
TRBJ1-5 | TRBV12-3/TRBV12-4 | CASSSRTGGRHQPQHF
TRBJ1-1 | TRBV7-2 | CASSSGSRDFFRLVTEAFF
TRBJ2-7 | TRBV9 | CASSPRVGGRVHEQYF
TRBJ2-6 | TRBV10-3 | CAISDGWPGGSGANVLTF
TRBJ2-2 | TRBV4-2 | CASSQSRETNTGELFF
TRBJ2-1 | TRBV12-3/TRBV12-4 | CASGPLSGSFFNEQFF
TRBJ2-5 | TRBV6-2/TRBV6-3 | CASSARTGAFRETQYF
TRBJ1-1 | TRBV7-3 | CASSLTPNRNTEAFF
TRBJ2-2 | TRBV7-6 | CASSIPPGELFF
TRBJ2-7 | TRBV7-3 | CASSLGGGRPYEQYF
TRBJ2-1 | TRBV5-1 | CASSLATTGANEQFF
TRBJ2-6 | TRBV4-1 | CASSPFRGVSGANVLTF
TRBJ2-2 | TRBV30 | CAWSRGSTNTGELFF
TRBJ2-3 | TRBV29-1 | CSVTGQGAGDTQYF
TRBJ2-1 | TRBV5-6 | CASSLAGLHGFF
TRBJ2-1 | TRBV12-3/TRBV12-4 | CASRKGLSSYNEQFF
TRBJ1-2 | TRBV6-6 | CASHTQGAYGYTF
TRBJ1-1 | TRBV5-1 | CASSFTGANTEAFF
TRBJ1-2 | TRBV29-1 | CSAWTGSNYGYTF
TRBJ1-2 | TRBV29-1 | CSVLQGSYGYTF
TRBJ2-1 | TRBV4-3 | CASSLGTSGNNEQFF
TRBJ2-3 | TRBV5-1 | CASSLASGSDTQYF
TRBJ2-7 | TRBV5-8 | CASSLGTSTQYF
TRBJ2-7 | TRBV3-1 | CASSHWTSYEQYF
TRBJ2-3 | TRBV7-3 | CASSPRQGPTDTQYF
TRBJ2-5 | TRBV20-1 | CSAPKGGKETQYF
TRBJ2-3 | TRBV20-1 | CSARDVQGSTDTQYF
TRBJ2-7 | TRBV18 | CASSPRGSYEQYF
TRBJ2-7 | TRBV6-4 | CASSAEEGYEQYF
TRBJ2-3 | TRBV7-3 | CASSSSGVNTDTQYF
TRBJ2-7 | TRBV7-2 | CASTRTGLAYEQYF
TRBJ2-5 | TRBV29-1 | CSATRVEETQYF
TRBJ2-3 | TRBV4-1 | CASSQEGLTDTQYF
TRBJ2-5 | TRBV18 | CASSPGILAPETQYF
TRBJ1-2 | TRBV5-1 | CASSLDPGTYGYTF
TRBJ1-1 | TRBV4-1 | CASSQVSRGKLNTEAFF
TRBJ1-1 | TRBV5-1 | CASSLGTGNTEAFF
TRBJ2-5 | TRBV19 | CASKGGSLGETQYF
TRBJ2-5 | TRBV29-1 | CSVEVMGQKTQYF
TRBJ1-1 | TRBV9 | CASSPRTGASNTEAFF
TRBJ2-5 | TRBV24-1 | CATSEQGYQETQYF
TRBJ1-2 | TRBV2 | CASSGHLNCGYTF
TRBJ2-1 | TRBV29-1 | CSVPLGGRWNEQFF
TRBJ1-6 | TRBV20-1 | CSARDPNSPLHF
TRBJ1-4 | TRBV25-1 | CASSDGSGTGSNEKLFF
TRBJ2-1 | TRBV12-3/TRBV12-4 | CASSLSGRVINEQFF
TRBJ1-2 | TRBV10-3 | CAISESLVPVLYGYTF
TRBJ1-1 | TRBV7-2 | CASSRGQVNTEAFF